These 23 T cell receptor beta chains share one sample of origin, sequenced in a study of Ad26.COV2.S vaccination and SARS-CoV-2 variants. Treatment: approximately 18 received Ad26.COV2.S at low or high dose, single or two shots; several received placebo; per-sample allocation not given. Sampling happened 63 days after the first vaccine or placebo injection. TCRdb's copy holds only in-frame clones and misses some; the assay was immunoSEQ multiplex PCR. The profile covers approximately 450,000 clones, with 80% to 95% appearing a single time and 12% taken by the ten largest. Sequencing was performed on peripheral blood, taken in a trial of Ad26.COV2.S vaccine versus placebo. These receptors all come from a person aged 18-65 years who received the Ad26.COV2.S COVID-19 vaccine or a placebo.

The CDR3 DNA sequence: TGTGCCAGCAGTTTTTATCAGGGACTAGTCAATGAGCAGTTCTTC. The encoded protein is CASSFYQGLVNEQFF. This chain joins TRBV27 and TRBJ2-1; 8 positions match TRBD2. The V gene end was trimmed by 3 bases and the J gene end by 6 bases; junction bases not matched to a gene: 7. The CDR3 consists of 15 residues. In germline, CDR1 is MNHEY, CDR2 SMNVEV (reference sequence).

About this clone: Sequence at one end of the junction differs from germline and may be a read error. The chain carries TRBV7-7 and TRBJ2-1, with 7 bases matching TRBD1. The CDR3 totals 13 residues. Germline CDR1 SSHAT, CDR2 FNYEAQ (reference sequence). DNA of the CDR3: TGTGCTAGCAGCGCTGACAGGGTCAATGAGCAGTTCTTC. It codes for CASSADRVNEQFF.

V gene TRBV11-3 combines with J gene TRBJ2-2; D is possibly TRBD2 (6 bases). Trimming stripped 3 bases from V and 4 bases from J, with 9 bases between. The CDR3 sequence is 14 residues long. Germline CDR1 and CDR2: SGHNT and YENEEA. In nucleotides, the CDR3 is TGTGCCAGCAGCTTGTTGGGGGGCACCGGGGAGCTGTTTTTT. The encoded protein is CASSLLGGTGELFF.

V is TRBV7-9 and J is TRBJ2-1; 12 nucleotides agree with TRBD2. The germline V gene has CDR1 SEHNR and CDR2 FQNEAQ (reference sequence). Trimming at V came to 6 bases and at J to 10 bases, leaving 1 base not matched to a gene. CDR3 length: 12 residues. The CDR3 DNA follows: TGTGCCAGCAGGCTAGCGGGAGGGGAGCAGTTCTTC. Protein sequence: CASRLAGGEQFF.

The chain joins TRBV6-5 to TRBJ2-2; 9 bases match TRBD1. This CDR3 has 15 amino acids. Per the germline V gene, CDR1 is MNHEY and CDR2 is SVGAGI. With 8 bases clipped from V and 3 bases from J, the junction kept 7 bases outside the gene matches. For the CDR3, the DNA is TGTGCCAGCGGCGGACAGGGGCCACACACCGGGGAGCTGTTTTTT. This gives the protein CASGGQGPHTGELFF.

The chain joins TRBV28 to TRBJ2-3; 7 bases map to TRBD2. The V gene end was trimmed by 4 bases and the J gene end by 2 bases; junction bases not matched to a gene: 9. The CDR3 totals 16 residues. Germline V lookup: CDR1 MDHEN, CDR2 SYDVKM. The CDR3 DNA sequence: TGTGCCAGCAGTTCTTCATCCGCGGGAGTCACAGATACGCAGTATTTT. Translation: CASSSSSAGVTDTQYF.

V usage is TRBV10-3 and J usage is TRBJ2-3; tentatively, D is TRBD2 (6 bases). V shed 4 bases and J shed 3 bases, with 11 bases lying between them. The CDR3 contains 14 residues. Germline V gene sequence: CDR1 ENHRY, CDR2 SYGVKD. DNA for the CDR3: TGTGCCATCAGTGGCGGGACGGCGACAGATACGCAGTATTTT. This sequence encodes CAISGGTATDTQYF.

V and J are TRBV27 and TRBJ1-4, with TRBD1 as a possible D gene (6 bases). In germline, CDR1 is MNHEY, CDR2 SMNVEV (reference sequence). V gave up 6 bases and J gave up 8 bases, with 19 bases separating them. The CDR3 is 15 residues long. The CDR3 DNA reads as TGTGCCAGCAGCCCCCGGAACAGGGAGGAGGAAAAACTGTTTTTT. It encodes CASSPRNREEEKLFF.

The J gene is TRBJ2-7, the V gene TRBV4-3; weak D call: TRBD1 (5 bases). V lost 0 bases and J lost 1, with 10 bases in between. The CDR3 sequence is 15 residues long. CDR1 and CDR2 from the germline V gene are LGHNA and YSLEER. The CDR3 here is CASSQDRVSSYEQYF. The CDR3 nucleotides read TGCGCCAGCAGCCAAGACAGGGTATCATCCTACGAGCAGTACTTC.

This chain connects TRBV19 to TRBJ2-7, with TRBD2 matching 11 bases. V lost 5 bases and J lost 0; bases outside the gene matches: 6. Per the germline V gene, CDR1 is LNHDA and CDR2 is SQIVND (reference sequence). CDR3 length: 16 residues. CDR3 loop: CASSARLAGSSYEQYF. CDR3 coding DNA: TGTGCCAGTAGTGCCAGACTAGCGGGAAGCTCCTACGAGCAGTACTTC.

Concerning this clone: At one boundary the junction diverges from the germline segment, which might be a read error. This chain uses TRBV25-1 with TRBJ1-4, with 9 bases matching TRBD1. CDR1 MGHDK and CDR2 SYGVNS come from the germline V gene. CDR3 length: 14 amino acids. DNA for the CDR3: TGTGCCAGCAGTGAGGACAGGGGTTTCTCAAAATTGTTTTTT. Encoded protein: CASSEDRGFSKLFF.

The chain carries TRBV7-2 and TRBJ1-6; no clear D gene. The CDR3 is 15 residues long. The germline gives CDR1 SGHTA, CDR2 FQGNSA. V was pared by 5 bases and J by 6 bases, with 14 bases between. The CDR3 region is CASSPRRPINSPLHF. The CDR3 DNA sequence: TGTGCCAGCAGCCCAAGAAGGCCAATTAATTCACCCCTCCACTTT.

The chain combines TRBV6-2 or TRBV6-3 with TRBJ2-3; weak D call: TRBD2 (6 bases). Germline V lookup: CDR1 MNHEY, CDR2 SVGEGT. Deletions cut 0 bases from V and 5 bases from J, with 15 bases between. This CDR3 contains 16 residues. Written as DNA, the CDR3 is TGTGCCAGCAGTTACTCTTGGGGTCCTAGCGAAGATACGCAGTATTTT. Amino acid sequence: CASSYSWGPSEDTQYF.

This clone was recorded only once. This CDR3 is CASSQSGHRASGANVLTF. The CDR3 DNA reads as TGCGCCAGCAGCCAATCGGGACACCGGGCGTCGGGGGCCAACGTCCTGACTTTC. The genes are TRBV4-1 and TRBJ2-6; weak D call: TRBD1 (6 bases). Germline values: CDR1 MGHRA, CDR2 YSYEKL. This CDR3 region has 18 residues. The V end lost 2 bases, the J end lost 4 bases, and 18 bases lay between the germline ends.

The chain recombines TRBV18 with TRBJ2-7; D gene uncertain. This CDR3 region has 13 residues. Trimming took off 5 bases at V and 3 bases at J, with 11 bases between the two ends. CDR1 KGHSH and CDR2 LQKENI come from the germline V gene. CDR3 bases: TGTGCCAGCTCAATCCGCGTGGGCTACGAGCAGTACTTC. Its translation: CASSIRVGYEQYF.

The chain recombines TRBV2 with TRBJ2-2, with D unresolved. V dropped 6 bases and J dropped 5 bases, with 16 bases sitting between them. Per the germline V gene, CDR1 is SNHLY and CDR2 is FYNNEI. This CDR3 spans 15 amino acids. Here the CDR3 DNA reads TGTGCCAGCAGGGACCTACCTTTAGTTACCGGGGAGCTGTTTTTT. The encoded protein is CASRDLPLVTGELFF.

The chain has TRBV9 and TRBJ1-2; no definite D call. Germline V gene sequence: CDR1 SGDLS, CDR2 YYNGEE. The V end lost 3 bases, the J end lost 4 bases, and 25 bases lay between the germline ends. This CDR3 spans 18 amino acids. In nucleotides, the CDR3 is TGTGCCAGCAGCGAGGCCGGATTGAACGGCCCGGGAGTCTATGGCTACACCTTC. Protein sequence: CASSEAGLNGPGVYGYTF.

A note on this clone: This CDR3 is also generated by other DNA sequences in the sample. The chain has TRBV18 and TRBJ1-1, with D perhaps matching TRBD1 (6 bases). In germline, CDR1 is KGHSH, CDR2 LQKENI. Trimming took off 3 bases at V and 3 bases at J, with 8 bases between the two ends. The CDR3 contains 13 residues. The CDR3 DNA is TGTGCCAGCTCACCCCAGGGGCACACTGAAGCTTTCTTT. It specifies CASSPQGHTEAFF.

J is TRBJ1-3 and V is TRBV19; no clear D gene. This CDR3 is 14 amino acids long. With 7 bases removed from V and 0 bases from J, the gap between germline ends came to 10 bases. Per germline, CDR1 LNHDA and CDR2 SQIVND (reference sequence). In DNA, the CDR3 is TGTGCCAGTACCCCCGGGAACTCTGGAAACACCATATATTTT. Its translation is CASTPGNSGNTIYF.

This clone showed up just once. Within the sample, other DNA sequences also encode this same CDR3. The rearrangement uses TRBV19 and TRBJ1-5, with 8 bases identical to TRBD1. V dropped 5 bases and J dropped 6; count of bases not matched to a gene: 6. Germline CDR1 is LNHDA and CDR2 is SQIVND (reference sequence). The CDR3 sequence is 14 residues long. Written as DNA, the CDR3 is TGTGCCAGTAGTCCCGGACAGGGAAGTCAGCCCCAGCATTTT. Its translation is CASSPGQGSQPQHF.

The chain joins TRBV7-2 to TRBJ1-1; the D is unclear. The CDR3 length is 14 residues. The germline V gene encodes CDR1 SGHTA and CDR2 FQGNSA. V was shortened by 5 bases and J by 3 bases, with 13 bases between the two germline ends. CDR3 bases: TGTGCCAGCAGCCCGCAGGACCGACACACTGAAGCTTTCTTT. Encoded protein: CASSPQDRHTEAFF.

The sample holds one count of this clone. V is TRBV7-2 and J is TRBJ2-1, with TRBD1 matching 7 bases. J lost 4 bases, V lost 3 bases, and 3 bases had no gene match. Germline CDR1 SGHTA, CDR2 FQGNSA. CDR3 size: 14 residues. The CDR3 sequence is CASSLGTEYNEQFF. CDR3 nucleotide sequence: TGTGCCAGCAGCTTGGGGACAGAGTACAATGAGCAGTTCTTC.

The chain couples TRBV27 to TRBJ2-7; D is unresolved. CDR3 size: 13 residues. Per germline, CDR1 MNHEY and CDR2 SMNVEV (reference sequence). The ends were cut back, 1 base at V and 6 bases at J, with 10 bases in the middle. This CDR3 is CASSLLGSLEQYF. CDR3 coding DNA: TGTGCCAGCAGTTTATTAGGGTCTCTCGAGCAGTACTTC.